This T cell receptor beta chain was sequenced during a study of vaccination and CD4 T cells after COVID-19. An Oncomine TCR Beta short-read assay was used to sequence the DNA from cultured CD4+ T cells. TCRdb re-called the PCR reads with MiXCR, one entry per CDR3 protein. The table includes several thousand distinct CDR3 sequences, about 48% detected once. The sample holds one count of this clonotype. Antigen unknown. The V and J ends lost 1 base and 2 bases respectively, with 15 bases between them. Germline V gene sequence: CDR1 SGHAT, CDR2 FQNNGV. This CDR3 comprises 16 residues. The treatment is: approximately 9-day PBMC culture with coronavirus spike peptide pools or control peptides (ViraFEST assay). Samples of CD4+ T cells were obtained from the unexposed donor before the COVID-19 pandemic (2011-2018). Peptide pools at 9.5 to 10 ug/ml and IL-2 at around 10 IU/ml were added to cultures of a few million PBMCs per well.

The V and J genes are TRBV11-2 and TRBJ2-7, with D unresolved. The clonotype was recovered from a human donor in good health. Sequences were obtained from CD4+ T cells from blood, cultured in vitro. DNA for the CDR3: TGTGCCAGCAGCTTAGTTTCGGTCGGAGCTCCCTACGAGCAGTACTTC. Residues: CASSLVSVGAPYEQYF.